What follows are 10 T cell receptor beta chains derived from one specimen sequenced in a study of blood T cell repertoires in COVID-19 (dated by TCRdb to the early 2020s). The library was obtained by the immunoSEQ multiplex PCR assay. In its TCRdb copy, this immuneACCESS table keeps in-frame sequences only and misses some clones. Where compared with another copy, unresolved V genes explain less than half of these, and the others have no known cause. This sample gives roughly 250,000 clones in total; about 68% of them show up just once. Around 3.4% of the sample rests with the top ten. Sequences were obtained from peripheral blood. The source is a woman of 80 years or more with acute or convalescent COVID-19.

This chain connects TRBV3-1 (or the pseudogene TRBV3-2) to TRBJ2-1; D ambiguous. CDR1 LGHDT and CDR2 YNNKEL come from the germline V gene (reference sequence). The CDR3 extends over 18 amino acids. V was pared by 1 base and J by 0 bases, with 16 bases between. The CDR3 coding sequence is TGTGCCAGCAGCCAAGTCGTTCGGGTCCCCTACTCCTACAATGAGCAGTTCTTC. Amino acids: CASSQVVRVPYSYNEQFF.

The rearrangement joins TRBV7-9 to TRBJ1-1; 11 bases match TRBD1. The V segment lost 4 bases and the J segment 7 bases; nucleotides outside the gene matches: 5. Germline assignment: CDR1 SEHNR and CDR2 FQNEAQ (reference sequence). This CDR3 has 14 residues. The DNA for the CDR3 is TGTGCCAGCAGCTGGGGACAGGGGGAATTTGAAGCTTTCTTT. Protein product: CASSWGQGEFEAFF. Full variable domain (remainder filled in from reference TRBV7-9 and TRBJ1-1): DTGVSQNPRHKITKRGQNVTFRCDPISEHNRLYWYRQTLGQGPEFLTYFQNEAQLEKSRLLSDRFSAERPKGSFSTLEIQRTEQGDSAMYLCASSWGQGEFEAFFGQGTRLTVV.

The chain recombines TRBV27 with TRBJ2-2, with D uncertain. The ends were cut back, 5 bases at V and 6 bases at J, with 13 bases in the middle. This CDR3 is built from 14 residues. Germline-derived CDR1 and CDR2 are MNHEY and SMNVEV (reference sequence). DNA of the CDR3: TGTGCCAGCAGTCCGCTTCAACGGGCCGGGGAGCTGTTTTTT. Protein product: CASSPLQRAGELFF.

The rearrangement joins TRBV9 to TRBJ2-7; 7 bases fit TRBD1. Unmatched junction bases numbered 6, after V lost 3 bases and J lost 0 bases. In germline, CDR1 is SGDLS, CDR2 YYNGEE. CDR3 size: 15 residues. The CDR3 coding sequence is TGTGCCAGCAGCGGGAAGGGGGACAGCTCCTACGAGCAGTACTTC. Its translation: CASSGKGDSSYEQYF.

This clone appeared a few times. The rearrangement joins TRBV6-6 to TRBJ1-2; a weak D match, TRBD1 (6 bases). The germline V and J ends were trimmed by 6 bases and 3 bases, with 11 bases remaining between them. Germline CDR1 reads MNHNY; CDR2 reads SVGAGI (reference sequence). This CDR3 comprises 13 residues. In DNA form, the CDR3 reads TGTGCCAGCAGCCTCTACAGGGACTATGGCTACACCTTC. This codes for CASSLYRDYGYTF.

This clone has only a few counts. The CDR3 region has the DNA TGTGCCAGCAGACCCCTTCGACGGACTAGCGAAACCGGGGAGCTGTTTTTT. This codes for CASRPLRRTSETGELFF. The chain employs TRBV11-2 and TRBJ2-2, with TRBD2 matching over 9 bases. V was pared by 6 bases and J by 5 bases, with 13 bases of the junction left unmatched. The V gene's germline CDR1 is SGHAT and CDR2 FQNNGV. The CDR3 has 17 residues.

The genes are TRBV5-1 and TRBJ2-7; TRBD2 matches at 8 bases. The trim removed 0 bases at V and 3 bases at J, leaving 2 bases unmatched. Germline values: CDR1 SGHRS, CDR2 YFSETQ. The CDR3 has 14 residues. CDR3 loop: CASSLATSGYEQYF. CDR3 in DNA: TGCGCCAGCAGCTTGGCAACTAGCGGCTACGAGCAGTACTTC.

The rearrangement joins TRBV6-6 to TRBJ1-4; D perhaps matches TRBD1 (5 bases). The CDR3 extends over 13 amino acids. The V gene lost 6 bases and the J gene lost 6 bases, with 11 bases spanning the gap. Looked up from germline, CDR1 is MNHNY and CDR2 is SVGAGI (reference sequence). DNA of the CDR3: TGTGCCAGCAGAGGAGGGGCTGATGAAAAACTGTTTTTT. This codes for CASRGGADEKLFF.

The chain uses TRBV5-4 and TRBJ2-5; TRBD2 matches 7 bases. This CDR3 spans 16 amino acids. CDR1 is SGHNT and CDR2 is YYREEE in the germline V gene (reference sequence). Trimming cost V 3 bases and J 2 bases; bases outside gene matches: 10. The CDR3 region is CASSSRAGLGQETQYF. CDR3 bases: TGTGCCAGCAGCTCACGAGCGGGGCTCGGGCAAGAGACCCAGTACTTC.

The chain uses TRBV7-2 and TRBJ2-5; 10 bases fit TRBD1. The CDR3 totals 14 residues. V was pared by 5 bases and J by 2 bases, with 2 bases of the junction left unmatched. The germline CDR1 and CDR2 sequences are SGHTA and FQGNSA. CDR3 coding DNA: TGTGCCAGCAGCGGACAGGGGGGACAAGAGACCCAGTACTTC. This gives the protein CASSGQGGQETQYF. The full variable domain, in which reference TRBV7-2 and TRBJ2-5 provide the parts outside the CDR3, is GAGVSQSPSNKVTEKGKDVELRCDPISGHTALYWYRQSLGQGLEFLIYFQGNSAPDKSGLPSDRFSAERTGGSVSTLTIQRTQQEDSAVYLCASSGQGGQETQYFGPGTRLLVL.